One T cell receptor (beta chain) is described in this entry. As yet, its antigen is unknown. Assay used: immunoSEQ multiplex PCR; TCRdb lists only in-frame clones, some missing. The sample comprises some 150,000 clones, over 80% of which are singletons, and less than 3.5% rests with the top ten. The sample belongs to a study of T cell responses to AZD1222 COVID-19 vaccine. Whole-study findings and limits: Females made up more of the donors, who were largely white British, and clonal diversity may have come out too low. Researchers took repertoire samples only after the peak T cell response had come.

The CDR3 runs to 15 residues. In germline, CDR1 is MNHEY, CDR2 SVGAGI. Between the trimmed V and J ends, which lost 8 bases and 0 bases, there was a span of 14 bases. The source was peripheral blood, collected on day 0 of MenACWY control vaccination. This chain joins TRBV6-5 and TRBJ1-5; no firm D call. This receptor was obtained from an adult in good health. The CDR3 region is CASGSAPASNQPQHF. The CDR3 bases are TGTGCCAGCGGAAGCGCTCCCGCTAGCAATCAGCCCCAGCATTTT.